This TCR beta chain is from a study of shared clonotypes between healthy human individuals. Study details: Serving as donors were a couple of women and a few men, whose ages spanned 18 to 49. Findings and caveats of the study: Sharing across four donors was highest in naive CD4 (roughly 5%) and lowest in memory CD8 (around 0.4%). Generally, naive subsets (rather than memory subsets) showed larger estimated richness.

As concerns this clone: Antigen unknown.

This CDR3 has 12 residues. Germline values: CDR1 SGHDT, CDR2 YYEEEE. The V end lost 4 bases, the J end lost 8 bases, and 12 bases lay between the germline ends. Deep level was the assay's run setting. Libraries were prepared by immunoSEQ multiplex PCR; TCRdb keeps only in-frame clonotypes and omits some of them. The data contain more than 1,200,000 clones, 98% of them singletons. This receptor was identified in a man aged 25 to 40 in good health. The chain links TRBV5-6 to TRBJ1-1, with a possible D match to TRBD1 (5 bases). Sequenced material: naive CD4+ T cells sorted from blood. Indicated subset: CD45RA+ positively selected. This CDR3 is CASSQGRHEAFF. In DNA, the CDR3 is TGTGCCAGCAGCCAGGGACGGCACGAAGCTTTCTTT.